This is a list of T cell receptor beta chains from one sample in a study of shared clonotypes between healthy human individuals. TCRdb's copy holds only in-frame clones and misses some; the assay was immunoSEQ multiplex PCR. The profile shows about 2.4 million clones, approximately 93% of them singletons. Sequenced material: naive CD4+ T cells from PBMCs. These receptors were collected from a man younger than 30 in good health. Some clones in this sample may be carry-over from other donors' samples. CDR3s include the opening cysteine and the closing phenylalanine or tryptophan. The D gene is left open where the match is weak. Only some rows state a clone size, as once, few, many or a class for expanded clones.

clone size: NA
V gene: TRBV6-5
J gene: TRBJ2-7
D gene: NA
CDR3 protein: CASSYVGAAYEQYF
CDR3 DNA: TGTGCCAGCAGTTACGTGGGAGCGGCCTACGAGCAGTACTTC

clone size: NA
V gene: TRBV14
J gene: TRBJ2-7
D gene: NA
CDR3 protein: CASSQALLQYF
CDR3 DNA: TGTGCCAGCAGCCAAGCACTGCTACAGTACTTC

clone size: once
V gene: TRBV28
J gene: TRBJ2-7
D gene: NA
CDR3 protein: CASSLSGGSYEQYF
CDR3 DNA: TGTGCCAGCAGTTTATCCGGGGGCTCCTACGAGCAGTACTTC

clone size: NA
V gene: TRBV18
J gene: TRBJ2-7
D gene: NA
CDR3 protein: CASSLTGPPGRYEQYF
CDR3 DNA: TGTGCCAGCTCACTGACAGGTCCTCCCGGGAGGTACGAGCAGTACTTC

clone size: NA
V gene: TRBV19
J gene: TRBJ1-4
D gene: NA
CDR3 protein: CASSITATNEKLFF
CDR3 DNA: TGTGCCAGTAGTATTACAGCAACTAATGAAAAACTGTTTTTT

clone size: NA
V gene: TRBV6-5
J gene: TRBJ2-3
D gene: NA
CDR3 protein: CASSYFVGDTQYF
CDR3 DNA: TGTGCCAGCAGTTACTTCGTAGGAGATACGCAGTATTTT

clone size: NA
V gene: TRBV5-4
J gene: TRBJ1-1
D gene: NA
CDR3 protein: CASSLAGFTEAFF
CDR3 DNA: TGTGCCAGCAGCTTAGCAGGGTTTACTGAAGCTTTCTTT

clone size: NA
V gene: TRBV4-3
J gene: TRBJ1-2
D gene: NA
CDR3 protein: CASSQERGRGEGYTF
CDR3 DNA: TGCGCCAGCAGCCAAGAAAGAGGCCGGGGGGAAGGCTACACCTTC

clone size: NA
V gene: TRBV4-1
J gene: TRBJ1-1
D gene: NA
CDR3 protein: CASSQDLTVRGHTEAFF
CDR3 DNA: TGCGCCAGCAGCCAAGACCTGACAGTGAGGGGACACACTGAAGCTTTCTTT

clone size: NA
V gene: TRBV19
J gene: TRBJ2-7
D gene: NA
CDR3 protein: CASSIVGSGQYF
CDR3 DNA: TGTGCCAGTAGTATAGTAGGGAGCGGGCAGTACTTC

clone size: NA
V gene: TRBV2
J gene: TRBJ2-1
D gene: NA
CDR3 protein: CASSEALGGNEQFF
CDR3 DNA: TGTGCCAGCAGTGAAGCGCTTGGCGGCAATGAGCAGTTCTTC

clone size: NA
V gene: TRBV5-1
J gene: TRBJ2-3
D gene: NA
CDR3 protein: CASSAGLQHPDTQYF
CDR3 DNA: TGCGCCAGCAGCGCGGGACTTCAACACCCCGATACGCAGTATTTT

clone size: NA
V gene: TRBV9
J gene: TRBJ2-1
D gene: NA
CDR3 protein: CASSVAAGKPYNEQFF
CDR3 DNA: TGTGCCAGCAGCGTAGCGGCGGGCAAGCCCTACAATGAGCAGTTCTTC

clone size: NA
V gene: TRBV7-9
J gene: TRBJ1-1
D gene: NA
CDR3 protein: CASSLEWEGETEAFF
CDR3 DNA: TGTGCCAGCAGCTTAGAATGGGAGGGAGAGACTGAAGCTTTCTTT

clone size: NA
V gene: TRBV29-1
J gene: TRBJ2-5
D gene: TRBD2
CDR3 protein: CSLFTSGRGETQYF
CDR3 DNA: TGCAGCCTCTTTACTAGCGGGAGAGGGGAGACCCAGTACTTC

clone size: NA
V gene: TRBV29-1
J gene: TRBJ2-4
D gene: NA
CDR3 protein: CSVAVLGSKNIQYF
CDR3 DNA: TGCAGCGTCGCAGTCCTGGGGTCCAAAAACATTCAGTACTTC

clone size: NA
V gene: TRBV5-1
J gene: TRBJ2-5
D gene: TRBD2
CDR3 protein: CASSRTSGSGQETQYF
CDR3 DNA: TGCGCCAGCAGCCGTACTAGCGGGAGTGGGCAAGAGACCCAGTACTTC

clone size: NA
V gene: TRBV6-1
J gene: TRBJ1-5
D gene: TRBD1
CDR3 protein: CASGTVGQPQHF
CDR3 DNA: TGTGCCAGTGGGACAGTGGGTCAGCCCCAGCATTTT

clone size: NA
V gene: TRBV5-1
J gene: TRBJ2-3
D gene: NA
CDR3 protein: CASSSGRTDTQYF
CDR3 DNA: TGCGCCAGCAGCTCGGGACGCACAGATACGCAGTATTTT

clone size: NA
V gene: TRBV5-1
J gene: TRBJ2-3
D gene: NA
CDR3 protein: CASSDDWRVVTDTQYF
CDR3 DNA: TGCGCCAGCAGTGATGACTGGCGGGTAGTTACAGATACGCAGTATTTT

clone size: NA
V gene: TRBV5-1
J gene: TRBJ2-7
D gene: TRBD2
CDR3 protein: CASSLFVSGVSSYEQYF
CDR3 DNA: TGCGCCAGCAGCTTGTTTGTGAGCGGGGTTAGCTCCTACGAGCAGTACTTC

clone size: NA
V gene: TRBV11-2
J gene: TRBJ2-3
D gene: TRBD1
CDR3 protein: CASSPGTGRTDTQYF
CDR3 DNA: TGTGCCAGCAGCCCTGGGACAGGGAGGACAGATACGCAGTATTTT

clone size: NA
V gene: TRBV5-1
J gene: TRBJ1-1
D gene: NA
CDR3 protein: CASSLGGPGNTEAFF
CDR3 DNA: TGCGCCAGCAGCTTGGGGGGACCGGGGAACACTGAAGCTTTCTTT

clone size: NA
V gene: TRBV28
J gene: TRBJ2-1
D gene: NA
CDR3 protein: CASSFTGQPEQFF
CDR3 DNA: TGTGCCAGCAGTTTCACCGGACAGCCGGAGCAGTTCTTC

clone size: NA
V gene: TRBV5-1
J gene: TRBJ2-7
D gene: NA
CDR3 protein: CASSLASGGDSSYEQYF
CDR3 DNA: TGCGCCAGCAGCTTGGCCTCGGGCGGGGATAGCTCCTACGAGCAGTACTTC

clone size: NA
V gene: TRBV18
J gene: TRBJ1-1
D gene: NA
CDR3 protein: CASSPPGGAGNTEAFF
CDR3 DNA: TGTGCCAGCTCACCACCGGGGGGGGCTGGTAACACTGAAGCTTTCTTT

clone size: NA
V gene: TRBV28
J gene: TRBJ1-2
D gene: NA
CDR3 protein: CASSVSGGRTIYGYTF
CDR3 DNA: TGTGCCAGCAGCGTGTCCGGGGGGCGTACTATCTATGGCTACACCTTC

clone size: NA
V gene: TRBV30
J gene: TRBJ2-7
D gene: TRBD1
CDR3 protein: CAWSVDRGAGQYF
CDR3 DNA: TGTGCCTGGAGTGTAGACAGGGGGGCCGGGCAGTACTTC

clone size: NA
V gene: TRBV4-2
J gene: TRBJ2-7
D gene: NA
CDR3 protein: CASSPTGGAGYEQYF
CDR3 DNA: TGTGCCAGCAGCCCGACCGGAGGGGCTGGCTACGAGCAGTACTTC

clone size: NA
V gene: TRBV14
J gene: TRBJ1-4
D gene: NA
CDR3 protein: CASSQLDEKLFF
CDR3 DNA: TGTGCCAGCAGCCAATTAGACGAAAAACTGTTTTTT

clone size: NA
V gene: TRBV7-8
J gene: TRBJ2-1
D gene: TRBD2
CDR3 protein: CASSLVAGGGGEQFF
CDR3 DNA: TGTGCCAGCAGCTTAGTAGCGGGAGGAGGTGGGGAGCAGTTCTTC

clone size: NA
V gene: TRBV28
J gene: TRBJ1-2
D gene: NA
CDR3 protein: CASSPRIPGVGYTF
CDR3 DNA: TGTGCCAGCAGTCCACGTATCCCAGGCGTAGGCTACACCTTC

clone size: NA
V gene: TRBV4-1
J gene: TRBJ2-5
D gene: TRBD2
CDR3 protein: CASSHGRLAGAGEETQYF
CDR3 DNA: TGCGCCAGCAGTCACGGCAGACTAGCGGGAGCGGGGGAAGAGACCCAGTACTTC